Sequencing of this TCR beta chain was carried out in a study of blood T cell repertoires in COVID-19. Whole-study context: T cells, B-cell-depleted T cells, or PBMCs supplied cDNA or gDNA.

Participants were placed into cohorts based on the clinical history they reported. What the recovered Cohort 3 donors had was two negative PCRs, clearance, or symptom resolution. Authors' data handling: Reference gene primers were amplified, and this amplification served to estimate nucleated cell counts. The protocol was immunoSEQ multiplex PCR, while the TCRdb copy is restricted to in-frame clones and leaves out a portion. The DNA was the basis for D and trimming; V, J and clone size are from that table. This sample has fewer than 250,000 clones; around 88% occur once, and the top ten carry over 2%. The source material was PBMCs or T cells enriched from blood (not recorded which). The TCR originated in a woman between 45 and 65 years old who had recovered from COVID-19.

The CDR3 DNA follows: TGTGCCAGGGTCCCTCAACAGGGACAAGAAAAACTGTTTTTT. It encodes CARVPQQGQEKLFF. The V call is TRBV21-1, the J call TRBJ1-4; TRBD1, the D gene given by the table, was not confirmed from the DNA. TRBV21-1 is flagged as a pseudogene. The CDR3 spans 14 residues.